This T cell receptor (beta chain) stems from a study of blood T cells in healthy people across ages. Study in general: Per every two T cells, about one barcoded beta molecule was captured by template switching.

CDR3 length equals 15 residues. It was with a sample-barcoded 5' primer and a J-beta primer mix that a second PCR of roughly 7 to 12 cycles was run. From the 5' RACE reads, TCRdb called clonotypes with MiXCR, one entry per CDR3 protein. The table records hundreds of thousands of distinct CDR3 sequences, roughly 20% of them present only once. The receptor was derived from a man between 65 and 85 years old in good health. The chain combines TRBV21-1 with TRBJ2-4. TRBV21-1 is reported as a pseudogene. Sequenced material: blood. The chain's CDR3 is CASSKWACVKNIQYF. The CDR3 DNA is TGTGCCAGCAGCAAATGGGCTTGTGTCAAAAACATTCAGTACTTC.